These 27 T cell receptor beta chains came from one sample sequenced in a study of cytomegalovirus exposure and HLA in healthy donors. The study ran its PCR with 60 Vbeta and 13 Jbeta primers. Repertoires were generated with immunoSEQ multiplex PCR, while TCRdb's copy carries only in-frame clones and drops some. The sample holds around 270,000 clones; 80% are singletons and the top ten take around 0.33%. Sample: PBMCs. Source of these receptors: a girl aged 2-10 years in good health and CMV-seronegative.

This rearrangement joins TRBV14 to TRBJ2-6; tentative D call: TRBD1 (6 bases). Trimming left V 0 bases short and J 2 bases short, with 14 bases between. CDR1 and CDR2 (germline): SGHDN, FVKESK. The CDR3 is made up of 18 amino acids. The CDR3 sequence: CASSQDGVGAPGANVLTF. The CDR3 nucleotides read TGTGCCAGCAGCCAAGATGGGGTGGGGGCTCCTGGGGCCAACGTCCTGACTTTC.

This chain uses TRBV6-5 with TRBJ1-3, with D possibly TRBD1 on 5 matching bases. The CDR3 runs 14 residues. V gave up 6 bases and J gave up 6 bases, with 15 bases separating them. Germline CDR1 and CDR2: MNHEY and SVGAGI. This CDR3 is CASSSLDRPNTIYF. The CDR3 DNA sequence: TGTGCCAGCAGCTCCCTCGACAGACCAAACACCATATATTTT.

This clone was detected only a few times. This chain connects TRBV7-3 to TRBJ1-1; D is undetermined. The CDR3 is made up of 12 amino acids. V was cut by 2 bases and J by 4 bases, with 5 bases left in between. Germline CDR1 reads SGHTA; CDR2 reads FQGTGA. In DNA form, the CDR3 reads TGTGCCAGCAGCTTAGGCAGCACTGAAGCTTTCTTT. It yields the protein CASSLGSTEAFF. Complete variable domain (other parts from reference TRBV7-3 and TRBJ1-1): GAGVSQTPSNKVTEKGKYVELRCDPISGHTALYWYRQSLGQGPEFLIYFQGTGAADDSGLPNDRFFAVRPEGSVSTLKIQRTERGDSAVYLCASSLGSTEAFFGQGTRLTVV.

The rearrangement links TRBV6-6 to TRBJ2-5; TRBD2 matches 12 bases. After removal of 5 bases from V and 11 bases from J, the junction contained 12 bases not matched to a gene. From germline, CDR1 is MNHNY and CDR2 SVGAGI (reference sequence). The CDR3 has 15 amino acids. Here the CDR3 reads CASSASGRASGEQYF. The CDR3 DNA follows: TGTGCCAGCAGTGCTAGCGGGAGGGCCTCGGGGGAGCAGTACTTC.

The genes are TRBV5-8 and TRBJ1-5, with TRBD1 matching 10 bases. The CDR3 is made up of 13 amino acids. The germline CDR1 and CDR2 sequences are SGHTS and YDEGEE. V shed 8 bases, J shed 8 bases, and the junction held 7 bases outside the gene matches. CDR3 in amino acids: CASPGTGVKPQHF. In DNA form, the CDR3 reads TGTGCCAGTCCTGGGACAGGGGTTAAGCCCCAGCATTTT.

The chain has TRBV29-1 and TRBJ1-3; the D gene is possibly TRBD1 (6 bases). The CDR3 has 12 residues. The V end lost 5 bases, the J end lost 3 bases, and 8 bases lay between the germline ends. CDR1 is SQVTM and CDR2 is ANQGSEA in the germline V gene. DNA for the CDR3: TGCAGCGTTCGGGACATTGGAAACACCATATATTTT. Its translation: CSVRDIGNTIYF.

The rearrangement joins TRBV10-3 to TRBJ1-6; 10 bases line up with TRBD1. This CDR3 comprises 18 residues. CDR1 and CDR2 from the germline V gene are ENHRY and SYGVKD. The J segment lost 7 bases and the V segment lost 10 bases, leaving 19 bases of the junction unmatched. CDR3 loop: CATLPGQGYQKQNSPLHF. The CDR3 region has the DNA TGTGCCACGCTACCGGGACAGGGGTACCAAAAACAGAATTCACCCCTCCACTTT.

The CDR3 reads CASSEWGDNSPLHF. For the CDR3, the DNA is TGTGCCAGCTCAGAATGGGGGGATAATTCACCCCTCCACTTT. The chain combines TRBV18 with TRBJ1-6, with D maybe TRBD1 (5 bases). Germline V gene sequence: CDR1 KGHSH, CDR2 LQKENI. The ends were cut back, 5 bases at V and 5 bases at J, with 10 bases in the middle. This CDR3 contains 14 residues. Together with reference TRBV18 and TRBJ1-6, the CDR3 gives the full variable domain: NAGVMQNPRHLVRRRGQEARLRCSPMKGHSHVYWYRQLPEEGLKFMVYLQKENIIDESGMPKERFSAEFPKEGPSILRIQQVVRGDSAAYFCASSEWGDNSPLHFGNGTRLTVT.

There are a few counts of this clone. The genes are TRBV5-6 and TRBJ2-7, with D unclear. Germline V gives CDR1 SGHDT, CDR2 YYEEEE. The CDR3 has 14 residues. Trimming pared 2 bases from V and 0 bases from J, leaving 9 bases between. CDR3 residues: CASSFFASSYEQYF. The CDR3 nucleotides read TGTGCCAGCAGCTTCTTCGCTAGCTCCTACGAGCAGTACTTC.

This chain joins TRBV6-5 and TRBJ2-4; tentatively, D is TRBD2 (6 bases). CDR1 and CDR2 from the germline V gene are MNHEY and SVGAGI. The CDR3 covers 16 residues. V lost 0 bases and J lost 10, with 19 bases in between. The CDR3 DNA reads TGTGCCAGCAGTTACTCTGCCCCCGACCGGGGGAGAATTCAGTACTTC. It is translated as CASSYSAPDRGRIQYF.

The gene calls are TRBV5-1 and TRBJ2-7; TRBD1 matches at 9 bases. The CDR3 is made up of 16 amino acids. The germline gives CDR1 SGHRS, CDR2 YFSETQ. Trimming cost V 0 bases and J 4 bases; bases outside gene matches: 8. The DNA for the CDR3 is TGCGCCAGCAGCTTGGCTATGGCGGGGACAGGGTACGAGCAGTACTTC. Translating gives CASSLAMAGTGYEQYF.

The chain is built from TRBV2 and TRBJ1-4; D is perhaps TRBD1 (6 bases). The CDR3 extends over 14 amino acids. Germline loops: CDR1 SNHLY, CDR2 FYNNEI. V was cut by 4 bases and J by 6 bases, with 12 bases left in between. The CDR3 region is CASSAGWTDEKLFF. The CDR3 DNA reads TGTGCCAGCAGTGCCGGCTGGACAGATGAAAAACTGTTTTTT.

This rearrangement joins TRBV19 to TRBJ2-7; 10 bases fit TRBD2. Trimming removed 5 bases from V and 3 bases from J; junction bases left unmatched: 7. The CDR3 sequence is 15 residues long. CDR1 is LNHDA, CDR2 SQIVND, per germline (reference sequence). The CDR3 coding sequence is TGTGCCAGTAGTGGCTCTAGCGGGAGATACTACGAGCAGTACTTC. This sequence encodes CASSGSSGRYYEQYF. Based on the CDR3 plus reference TRBV19 and TRBJ2-7, the full variable domain is DGGITQSPKYLFRKEGQNVTLSCEQNLNHDAMYWYRQDPGQGLRLIYYSQIVNDFQKGDIAEGYSVSREKKESFPLTVTSAQKNPTAFYLCASSGSSGRYYEQYFGPGTRLTVT.

The V gene is TRBV5-1, the J gene TRBJ2-7; no definite D call. CDR3 size: 12 residues. CDR1 and CDR2 (germline): SGHRS, YFSETQ. The V and J ends lost 0 bases and 6 bases respectively, with 7 bases between them. The CDR3 DNA follows: TGCGCCAGCAGCTTGGACGGTCCCGAGCAGTACTTC. It translates to CASSLDGPEQYF. The variable domain in full, completed from reference TRBV5-1 and TRBJ2-7, reads KAGVTQTPRYLIKTRGQQVTLSCSPISGHRSVSWYQQTPGQGLQFLFEYFSETQRNKGNFPGRFSGRQFSNSRSEMNVSTLELGDSALYLCASSLDGPEQYFGPGTRLTVT.

This clone was seen a few times. One junction end disagrees with the germline gene, perhaps due to a read error. The rearrangement links TRBV7-9 to TRBJ1-6; the D gene is possibly TRBD1 (5 bases). Germline-derived CDR1 and CDR2 are SEHNR and FQNEAQ (reference sequence). This CDR3 region has 14 residues. The CDR3 DNA follows: TGTGCCAGCAGTTTAGGACACCCCAGGTCACCCCTCCACTTT. Translation gives CASSLGHPRSPLHF.

This clone was found a few times. This chain uses TRBV28 with TRBJ1-5; possibly TRBD1 for D (5 bases). Trimming left V 5 bases short and J 0 bases short, with 17 bases between. The CDR3 runs 17 residues. Germline loops: CDR1 MDHEN, CDR2 SYDVKM. CDR3 protein: CASSPHGGGNSNQPQHF. CDR3 DNA sequence: TGTGCCAGCAGTCCCCATGGGGGGGGTAATAGCAATCAGCCCCAGCATTTT.

This chain uses TRBV18 with TRBJ1-6, with TRBD1 identical over 7 bases. This CDR3 comprises 16 residues. V dropped 1 base and J dropped 7; count of bases not matched to a gene: 7. CDR1 is KGHSH and CDR2 is LQKENI in the germline V gene. The CDR3 protein is CASSPRQGIGNSPLHF. CDR3 DNA: TGTGCCAGCTCACCACGACAGGGCATAGGGAATTCACCCCTCCACTTT.

The chain links TRBV28 to TRBJ1-5, with D unresolved. The CDR3 is 12 residues long. Trimming cost V 4 bases and J 6 bases, with 7 bases left between them. Germline loops: CDR1 MDHEN, CDR2 SYDVKM. The CDR3 nucleotides read TGTGCCAGCAGTTGGGGAGGTCAGCCCCAGCATTTT. This codes for CASSWGGQPQHF.

In this sample, this clone turned up once. Written as DNA, the CDR3 is TGTGCCAGCAGCGCAACCGGGACAGGGAAAACCTACGAGCAGTACTTC. Amino acids: CASSATGTGKTYEQYF. V is TRBV2 and J is TRBJ2-7; 9 positions match TRBD1. The CDR3 extends over 16 amino acids. Germline-derived CDR1 and CDR2 are SNHLY and FYNNEI. V lost 6 bases to trimming and J lost 2 bases; unmatched junction nucleotides: 11.

The rearrangement links TRBV30 to TRBJ2-7; TRBD1 aligns across 7 bases. The junction had 12 bases not matched to a gene; V was cut back by 0 bases and J by 4 bases. The V gene's germline CDR1 is GTSNPN and CDR2 SVGIG (reference sequence). The CDR3 has 16 residues. This chain's CDR3 is CAWSVRARTGQYEQYF. Written as DNA, the CDR3 is TGTGCCTGGAGTGTACGGGCCCGGACGGGACAGTACGAGCAGTACTTC.

The chain couples TRBV20-1 to TRBJ2-7; D is ambiguous. This CDR3 region has 11 residues. Trimming took 4 bases from V and 3 from J, leaving 7 bases between them. CDR1 and CDR2 from the germline V gene are DFQATT and SNEGSKA (reference sequence). For the CDR3, the DNA is TGCAGTGCTACCCCCGGCTACGAGCAGTACTTC. Encoded protein: CSATPGYEQYF.

The chain employs TRBV7-9 and TRBJ1-1; D perhaps matches TRBD1 (5 bases). Trimming pared 6 bases from V and 8 bases from J, leaving 16 bases between. The CDR3 consists of 13 residues. CDR1 is SEHNR and CDR2 is FQNEAQ in the germline V gene (reference sequence). The CDR3 protein is CASRITGEGEAFF. The CDR3 DNA follows: TGTGCCAGCAGGATAACGGGGGAGGGGGAAGCTTTCTTT. The complete variable domain, with remaining parts taken from reference TRBV7-9 and TRBJ1-1, reads DTGVSQNPRHKITKRGQNVTFRCDPISEHNRLYWYRQTLGQGPEFLTYFQNEAQLEKSRLLSDRFSAERPKGSFSTLEIQRTEQGDSAMYLCASRITGEGEAFFGQGTRLTVV.

The rearrangement links TRBV7-6 to TRBJ1-1; the match to TRBD1 covers 9 bases. Germline V gene sequence: CDR1 SGHVS, CDR2 FNYEAQ. Trimming cost V 5 bases and J 10 bases; bases outside gene matches: 5. This CDR3 contains 12 residues. The CDR3 protein is CASSPVDRGAFF. In DNA form, the CDR3 reads TGTGCCAGCAGCCCCGTGGACAGGGGAGCTTTCTTT.

J is TRBJ2-1 and V is TRBV30; 8 bases fit TRBD2. This CDR3 spans 13 amino acids. Germline loops: CDR1 GTSNPN, CDR2 SVGIG (reference sequence). After removal of 4 bases from V and 6 bases from J, the junction contained 5 bases not matched to a gene. CDR3 in DNA: TGTGCCTGGAAGTCAGGGACTAGCAATGAGCAGTTCTTC. Its protein is CAWKSGTSNEQFF.

The chain recombines TRBV6-1 with TRBJ1-2; D gene ambiguous. The CDR3 runs 15 residues. Germline CDR1 is MNHNS and CDR2 is SASEGT. Trimming removed 4 bases at V and 0 bases at J, with 12 bases between. The CDR3 nucleotides read TGTGCCAGCAGTGTGAAACTTTCCACTAACTATGGCTACACCTTC. Its translation: CASSVKLSTNYGYTF.

This clone was observed a few times. The J gene is TRBJ2-3, the V gene TRBV10-2, with 10 bases identical to TRBD2. Per germline, CDR1 WSHSY and CDR2 SAAADI. The CDR3 runs 17 residues. V trimming: 8 bases; J trimming: 2 bases; junction bases outside the gene matches: 13. The CDR3 sequence is CASVPSGSGGLTDTQYF. In nucleotides, the CDR3 is TGCGCCAGCGTACCTAGCGGGAGCGGGGGGCTCACAGATACGCAGTATTTT.

The rearrangement links TRBV19 to TRBJ1-5, with a possible D match to TRBD1 (5 bases). Deletions cut 5 bases from V and 6 bases from J, with 11 bases between. The V gene's germline CDR1 is LNHDA and CDR2 SQIVND (reference sequence). This CDR3 is 13 amino acids long. The CDR3 spells CASSAEGAQPQHF. CDR3 DNA: TGTGCCAGTAGTGCGGAAGGGGCTCAGCCCCAGCATTTT.